This T cell receptor (beta chain) was retrieved from a study of blood T cell repertoires in COVID-19. Study summary: Samples came from the United States, Italy and Spain, spanning acute and convalescent COVID-19. In each case, the material was cDNA or gDNA derived from T cells, B-cell-depleted T cells, or PBMCs.

CDR1 and CDR2 from the germline V gene are SQVTM and ANQGSEA. Trimming took 6 bases from V and 9 from J, leaving 24 bases between them. The CDR3 is 15 residues long. Methods used by the authors: Nucleated cell counts were estimated from reference gene primer amplification. Profiling relied on immunoSEQ multiplex PCR, and the TCRdb table lists in-frame clones only, not all of them. That table supplies the V and J calls and clone size; D and trimming were determined from the DNA. The sample yields approximately 270,000 clones, around 82% seen once. The chain joins TRBV29-1 to TRBJ2-1; D may be TRBD1 (6 bases). The sequence was collected from a person between 65 and 79 years old with COVID-19, enrolled during active disease. Sequencing input: peripheral blood. DNA of the CDR3: TGCAGCGTGAGCGTCCGGGACACCCCCAGCAGTGAGCAGTTCTTC. Translation: CSVSVRDTPSSEQFF.